These 7 T cell receptor beta chains were sequenced from one sample in a study of cytomegalovirus exposure and HLA in healthy donors. PCR was performed using 60 Vbeta and 13 Jbeta primers. Sequencing was performed with immunoSEQ multiplex PCR; in TCRdb, only in-frame clones are kept and a portion is missing. The sample holds approximately 150,000 clones; over 75% are singletons and the top ten take 1% to 1.5%. Material for sequencing was PBMCs. Receptors were obtained from a man over 45 in good health and CMV-seropositive.

This clone appeared a single time. This chain joins TRBV5-1 and TRBJ2-3; 7 bases align to TRBD1. CDR3 length: 14 amino acids. Germline V CDR1 and CDR2: SGHRS, YFSETQ. The ends lost 4 bases at V and 5 bases at J; junction bases unmatched: 7. CDR3 amino acids: CASSPGQVQDTQYF. CDR3 sequence (DNA): TGCGCCAGCAGCCCCGGACAGGTCCAAGATACGCAGTATTTT.

This rearrangement joins TRBV5-6 to TRBJ1-1, with 12 nucleotides matching TRBD1. The CDR3 totals 14 residues. CDR1 and CDR2 (germline): SGHDT, YYEEEE. The trim removed 3 bases at V and 10 bases at J, leaving 7 bases unmatched. The CDR3 spells CASSYGTGGGGAFF. As DNA, the CDR3 is TGTGCCAGCAGCTACGGGACAGGGGGCGGTGGAGCTTTCTTT.

This chain links TRBV6-6 with TRBJ1-3, with D uncertain. From germline, CDR1 is MNHNY and CDR2 SVGAGI (reference sequence). The V gene lost 0 bases and the J gene lost 0 bases, with 6 bases spanning the gap. The length of the CDR3 is 15 residues. CDR3 sequence (DNA): TGTGCCAGCAGTTACTCCGGGAGCTCTGGAAACACCATATATTTT. Translating gives CASSYSGSSGNTIYF.

The genes are TRBV5-1 and TRBJ1-1, with 12 bases matching TRBD1. The germline gives CDR1 SGHRS, CDR2 YFSETQ. V lost 6 bases, J lost 2 bases, and 5 bases stayed unmatched. The CDR3 loop spans 15 amino acids. The CDR3 sequence: CASIPGTGGNTEAFF. The CDR3 nucleotides read TGCGCCAGCATACCCGGGACAGGGGGCAACACTGAAGCTTTCTTT. The whole variable domain, remainder taken from reference TRBV5-1 and TRBJ1-1, is KAGVTQTPRYLIKTRGQQVTLSCSPISGHRSVSWYQQTPGQGLQFLFEYFSETQRNKGNFPGRFSGRQFSNSRSEMNVSTLELGDSALYLCASIPGTGGNTEAFFGQGTRLTVV.

This chain links TRBV6-5 with TRBJ2-7, with TRBD2 matching 14 bases. The germline V gene encodes CDR1 MNHEY and CDR2 SVGAGI. CDR3 size: 15 residues. The V segment lost 2 bases and the J segment 5 bases; nucleotides outside the gene matches: 2. The CDR3 protein is CASSYGLAGGNEQYF. The CDR3 DNA sequence: TGTGCCAGCAGTTACGGACTAGCGGGAGGAAACGAGCAGTACTTC.

In DNA, the CDR3 is TGTGCCTCCGAGCGGGAGGGCACAGATACGCAGTATTTT. Its translation: CASEREGTDTQYF. This chain links TRBV10-3 with TRBJ2-3; 9 nucleotides match TRBD2. Germline trimming cut 11 bases from V and 1 base from J; bases unmatched to any gene: 4. This CDR3 has 13 amino acids. The germline V gene encodes CDR1 ENHRY and CDR2 SYGVKD.

This clone was counted only a few times. J is TRBJ1-3 and V is TRBV9; D is undetermined. The CDR3 spans 14 residues. V lost 4 bases, J lost 4 bases, and 12 bases lay in between. The germline V gene has CDR1 SGDLS and CDR2 YYNGEE. CDR3 residues: CASSLHTEGNTIYF. Here the CDR3 DNA reads TGTGCCAGCAGCCTCCATACGGAGGGAAACACCATATATTTT.